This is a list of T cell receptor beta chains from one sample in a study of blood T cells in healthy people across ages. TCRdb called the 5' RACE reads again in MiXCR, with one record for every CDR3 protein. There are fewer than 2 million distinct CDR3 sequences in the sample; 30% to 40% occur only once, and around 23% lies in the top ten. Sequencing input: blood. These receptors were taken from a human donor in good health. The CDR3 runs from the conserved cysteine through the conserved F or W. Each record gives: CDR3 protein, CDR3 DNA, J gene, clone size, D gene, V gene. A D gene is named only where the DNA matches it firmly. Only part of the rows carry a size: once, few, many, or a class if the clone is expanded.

CDR3 protein: CSAIRTGGQESSYNSPLHF
CDR3 DNA: TGCAGTGCTATTCGGACAGGGGGCCAGGAAAGCTCCTATAATTCACCCCTCCACTTT
J gene: TRBJ1-6
clone size: -
D gene: TRBD1
V gene: TRBV20-1

CDR3 protein: CASSLGATGGDIQYF
CDR3 DNA: TGTGCCAGCAGCTTGGGAGCGACAGGGGGTGACATTCAGTACTTC
J gene: TRBJ2-4
clone size: -
D gene: TRBD1
V gene: TRBV5-5

CDR3 protein: CSASQGSHEQYF
CDR3 DNA: TGCAGTGCTTCTCAGGGGTCCCACGAGCAGTACTTC
J gene: TRBJ2-7
clone size: -
D gene: -
V gene: TRBV20-1

CDR3 protein: CASSPGTAGSYEQYF
CDR3 DNA: TGTGCCAGCAGCCCCGGGACGGCCGGCTCCTACGAGCAGTACTTC
J gene: TRBJ2-7
clone size: once
D gene: -
V gene: TRBV3-1

CDR3 protein: CSARTSHRGRVYNEQFF
CDR3 DNA: TGCAGTGCTAGAACATCTCACAGAGGGAGGGTTTACAATGAGCAGTTCTTC
J gene: TRBJ2-1
clone size: -
D gene: TRBD2
V gene: TRBV20-1

CDR3 protein: CASSISPGQGYEQYF
CDR3 DNA: TGCGCCAGCAGCATCTCTCCGGGACAGGGCTACGAGCAGTACTTC
J gene: TRBJ2-7
clone size: -
D gene: TRBD1
V gene: TRBV5-1

CDR3 protein: CASSPTGLAGGTYEQFF
CDR3 DNA: TGCGCCAGCAGCCCTACTGGTCTAGCGGGGGGGACCTATGAGCAGTTCTTC
J gene: TRBJ2-1
clone size: -
D gene: TRBD2
V gene: TRBV5-1

CDR3 protein: CSGPVCLGNQPQHF
CDR3 DNA: TGCAGCGGCCCCGTCTGCCTTGGCAATCAGCCCCAGCATTTT
J gene: TRBJ1-5
clone size: few
D gene: -
V gene: TRBV29-1

CDR3 protein: CSAATSGGTETQYF
CDR3 DNA: TGCAGTGCTGCTACTAGCGGGGGGACGGAGACCCAGTACTTC
J gene: TRBJ2-5
clone size: -
D gene: TRBD2
V gene: TRBV20-1

CDR3 protein: CATRSSGGFDEQFF
CDR3 DNA: TGTGCCACCAGATCCAGCGGGGGATTCGATGAGCAGTTCTTC
J gene: TRBJ2-1
clone size: -
D gene: TRBD2
V gene: TRBV24-1

CDR3 protein: CASSGSGTPPYEQYF
CDR3 DNA: TGTGCCAGCAGTGGCTCCGGGACCCCCCCCTACGAGCAGTACTTC
J gene: TRBJ2-7
clone size: few
D gene: -
V gene: TRBV25-1

CDR3 protein: CASSSTGGVSGNTIYF
CDR3 DNA: TGTGCCAGCAGCTCTACCGGGGGTGTCTCTGGAAACACCATATATTTT
J gene: TRBJ1-3
clone size: -
D gene: -
V gene: TRBV7-2

CDR3 protein: CSARDHGRGAVGELFF
CDR3 DNA: TGCAGTGCTAGAGATCACGGGCGGGGGGCGGTCGGGGAGCTGTTTTTT
J gene: TRBJ2-2
clone size: -
D gene: TRBD2
V gene: TRBV20-1

CDR3 protein: CASSEAQSSVYEQYF
CDR3 DNA: TGTGCCAGCAGTGAAGCCCAGTCCAGCGTGTACGAGCAGTACTTC
J gene: TRBJ2-7
clone size: few
D gene: -
V gene: TRBV6-1

CDR3 protein: CSAREDRDQPQHF
CDR3 DNA: TGCAGTGCTAGAGAAGACAGGGATCAGCCCCAGCATTTT
J gene: TRBJ1-5
clone size: -
D gene: TRBD1
V gene: TRBV20-1

CDR3 protein: CASSYEGNEQFF
CDR3 DNA: TGTGCCAGCAGTTACGAGGGAAATGAGCAGTTCTTC
J gene: TRBJ2-1
clone size: many
D gene: -
V gene: TRBV6-5

CDR3 protein: CASSLNQAVPNYGYTF
CDR3 DNA: TGCGCCAGCAGCTTGAACCAAGCTGTCCCTAACTATGGCTACACCTTC
J gene: TRBJ1-2
clone size: few
D gene: -
V gene: TRBV5-1

CDR3 protein: CASRPFGTDTQYF
CDR3 DNA: TGCGCCAGCCGCCCGTTCGGCACAGATACGCAGTATTTT
J gene: TRBJ2-3
clone size: few
D gene: -
V gene: TRBV5-1

CDR3 protein: CASSLGLGARQPQHF
CDR3 DNA: TGTGCCAGCAGTTTAGGTTTAGGGGCACGTCAGCCCCAGCATTTT
J gene: TRBJ1-5
clone size: -
D gene: -
V gene: TRBV27

CDR3 protein: CASGANVLTF
CDR3 DNA: TGTGCCAGCGGGGCCAACGTCCTGACTTTC
J gene: TRBJ2-6
clone size: -
D gene: -
V gene: TRBV28

CDR3 protein: CASSFGLWGQETQYF
CDR3 DNA: TGTGCCAGCAGCTTCGGATTGTGGGGACAAGAGACCCAGTACTTC
J gene: TRBJ2-5
clone size: few
D gene: -
V gene: TRBV5-6

CDR3 protein: CSAKEGPNYGYTF
CDR3 DNA: TGCAGTGCTAAGGAAGGACCCAACTATGGCTACACCTTC
J gene: TRBJ1-2
clone size: -
D gene: -
V gene: TRBV20-1

CDR3 protein: CASRMTGDHRDTQYF
CDR3 DNA: TGTGCCAGCAGGATGACAGGGGACCATCGAGATACGCAGTATTTT
J gene: TRBJ2-3
clone size: -
D gene: TRBD1
V gene: TRBV5-5

CDR3 protein: CASSSLAGGGKRFF
CDR3 DNA: TGCGCCAGCAGCTCACTTGCGGGGGGTGGAAAACGGTTTTTT
J gene: TRBJ1-4
clone size: -
D gene: -
V gene: TRBV4-1

CDR3 protein: CAWSGGLASEQFF
CDR3 DNA: TGTGCCTGGAGTGGGGGTTTGGCGTCCGAGCAGTTCTTC
J gene: TRBJ2-1
clone size: -
D gene: -
V gene: TRBV30

CDR3 protein: CASSFPGMDEQYF
CDR3 DNA: TGCGCCAGCAGCTTCCCAGGGATGGACGAGCAGTACTTC
J gene: TRBJ2-7
clone size: -
D gene: -
V gene: TRBV5-1

CDR3 protein: CASSQDRSEEPQHF
CDR3 DNA: TGCGCCAGCAGCCAAGATCGAAGCGAGGAGCCCCAGCATTTT
J gene: TRBJ1-5
clone size: -
D gene: -
V gene: TRBV4-1

CDR3 protein: CASSYWGATEAFF
CDR3 DNA: TGTGCCAGCAGTTACTGGGGGGCGACTGAAGCTTTCTTT
J gene: TRBJ1-1
clone size: -
D gene: -
V gene: TRBV6-5

CDR3 protein: CATLKTDRGGIEQYF
CDR3 DNA: TGTGCCACCCTAAAGACAGACAGGGGGGGTATCGAGCAGTACTTC
J gene: TRBJ2-7
clone size: few
D gene: TRBD1
V gene: TRBV2

CDR3 protein: CASSLIAYNERFF
CDR3 DNA: TGTGCCAGCAGCTTAATTGCCTACAATGAGCGGTTCTTC
J gene: TRBJ2-1
clone size: few
D gene: -
V gene: TRBV7-9

CDR3 protein: CASSPQYGRDEQFF
CDR3 DNA: TGTGCCAGCAGCCCACAATATGGGCGGGATGAGCAGTTCTTC
J gene: TRBJ2-1
clone size: -
D gene: -
V gene: TRBV7-3

CDR3 protein: CASSPEDWANEQFF
CDR3 DNA: TGTGCCAGCAGTCCTGAGGACTGGGCAAATGAGCAGTTCTTC
J gene: TRBJ2-1
clone size: -
D gene: -
V gene: TRBV6-6

CDR3 protein: CSARDPSKGGVFYEQYF
CDR3 DNA: TGCAGTGCTAGAGATCCCTCTAAAGGGGGCGTGTTCTACGAGCAGTACTTC
J gene: TRBJ2-7
clone size: -
D gene: TRBD1
V gene: TRBV20-1

CDR3 protein: CASSKQEQETQYF
CDR3 DNA: TGTGCCAGCAGCAAACAGGAGCAAGAGACCCAGTACTTC
J gene: TRBJ2-5
clone size: -
D gene: -
V gene: TRBV7-8

CDR3 protein: CASNAVKTYEQYF
CDR3 DNA: TGTGCCAGCAATGCAGTAAAAACCTACGAGCAGTACTTC
J gene: TRBJ2-7
clone size: -
D gene: -
V gene: TRBV7-9

CDR3 protein: CISVSEAARISYSNQPQHF
CDR3 DNA: -
J gene: TRBJ1-5
clone size: -
D gene: -
V gene: TRBV7-5

CDR3 protein: CASSQQRGGGNEQFF
CDR3 DNA: TGCGCCAGCAGCCAGCAGCGGGGGGGAGGGAATGAGCAGTTCTTC
J gene: TRBJ2-1
clone size: -
D gene: TRBD2
V gene: TRBV4-1

CDR3 protein: CASSQWEVLRSQETQYF
CDR3 DNA: TGTGCCAGCAGCCAGTGGGAAGTACTCCGAAGTCAAGAGACCCAGTACTTC
J gene: TRBJ2-5
clone size: few
D gene: -
V gene: TRBV3-1

CDR3 protein: CASSLVSSSGANVLTF
CDR3 DNA: TGTGCCAGCAGCTTAGTTAGCAGCTCTGGGGCCAACGTCCTGACTTTC
J gene: TRBJ2-6
clone size: many
D gene: -
V gene: TRBV11-2

CDR3 protein: CASSLGVGGLQETQYF
CDR3 DNA: TGTGCCAGCAGCTTAGGAGTGGGGGGCCTCCAAGAGACCCAGTACTTC
J gene: TRBJ2-5
clone size: -
D gene: -
V gene: TRBV7-2

CDR3 protein: CASSLARNSGANVLTF
CDR3 DNA: TGTGCCAGCAGCTTAGCCCGGAACTCTGGGGCCAACGTCCTGACTTTC
J gene: TRBJ2-6
clone size: many
D gene: -
V gene: TRBV7-2

CDR3 protein: CAGSLTGINEKLFF
CDR3 DNA: TGCGCCGGCAGCTTGACAGGAATTAATGAAAAACTGTTTTTT
J gene: TRBJ1-4
clone size: -
D gene: -
V gene: TRBV5-1